This TCR beta chain was retrieved from a study of blood T cell repertoires in COVID-19. There are many counts of this clone. Other DNA sequences in the sample encode the same CDR3. Germline V gene lookup returns CDR1 SEHNR and CDR2 FQNEAQ (reference sequence). The CDR3 totals 16 residues. Trimming at V came to 2 bases and at J to 2 bases, leaving 3 bases not matched to a gene. Libraries were prepared by immunoSEQ multiplex PCR; TCRdb keeps only in-frame clonotypes and omits some of them. Of about 170,000 clones listed, about 86% were seen once; the top ten hold about 11%. Sequenced input: peripheral blood. The V gene is TRBV7-9, the J gene TRBJ2-1; 10 bases agree with TRBD2. The TCR comes from a man aged 65 to 85 with active or convalescent COVID-19. CDR3 amino acids: CASSLSLAGAYNEQFF. In DNA form, the CDR3 reads TGTGCCAGCAGCTTATCGCTAGCGGGGGCCTACAATGAGCAGTTCTTC.